This paragraph reports one T cell receptor (beta chain). This entry comes from a study of CXCR3-negative and CXCR3-positive naive CD8 T cells. The CDR3 covers 13 residues. Germline loops: CDR1 SQVTM, CDR2 ANQGSEA. The study made its TRB cDNA libraries by 5' RACE, adding UMI labels. TCRdb re-called the 5' RACE reads; one entry per CDR3 protein, DNA not given. The sample's table shows 7,500 to 9,000 distinct CDR3 sequences. Sequencing was performed on naive CXCR3- CD8+ T cells from blood. Stated subset: CD45RO-CCR7+CD27+CD95- naive CD8+ T cells lacking CXCR3 (TNR3-). The genes are TRBV29-1 and TRBJ2-3. This TCR was recovered from a human donor in good health. Some clones in this sample may be carry-over from other donors' samples. CDR3 amino acids: CSVEVDAWLTQYF.